The TCR beta chain described here comes from a study of human T cells and chemical hapten exposure. Study-wide findings and caveats: Sensitization with DPC brought no change to TCRs above 1 in 1000 in frequency.

This clonotype was counted a few times. Its antigen is not known. The library put unique molecular identifiers onto individual cDNA molecules. TCRdb analysed the 5' RACE reads with MiXCR anew, one entry per CDR3 protein. The table includes roughly 81,000 distinct CDR3 sequences, 15% to 20% detected once. Extraction of total RNA was performed on unfractionated whole blood. The receptor was derived from a female donor in good health.

This chain's CDR3 is CASSLELAGTEQFF. Here the CDR3 DNA reads TGTGCCAGCAGCTTAGAACTAGCGGGAACTGAGCAGTTCTTC. The chain joins TRBV7-2 to TRBJ2-1, with 10 bases lining up with TRBD2. This CDR3 has 14 residues. Losses at the gene ends were 1 base for V and 9 bases for J; bases not matched to a gene: 3. CDR1 and CDR2 (germline): SGHTA, FQGNSA.